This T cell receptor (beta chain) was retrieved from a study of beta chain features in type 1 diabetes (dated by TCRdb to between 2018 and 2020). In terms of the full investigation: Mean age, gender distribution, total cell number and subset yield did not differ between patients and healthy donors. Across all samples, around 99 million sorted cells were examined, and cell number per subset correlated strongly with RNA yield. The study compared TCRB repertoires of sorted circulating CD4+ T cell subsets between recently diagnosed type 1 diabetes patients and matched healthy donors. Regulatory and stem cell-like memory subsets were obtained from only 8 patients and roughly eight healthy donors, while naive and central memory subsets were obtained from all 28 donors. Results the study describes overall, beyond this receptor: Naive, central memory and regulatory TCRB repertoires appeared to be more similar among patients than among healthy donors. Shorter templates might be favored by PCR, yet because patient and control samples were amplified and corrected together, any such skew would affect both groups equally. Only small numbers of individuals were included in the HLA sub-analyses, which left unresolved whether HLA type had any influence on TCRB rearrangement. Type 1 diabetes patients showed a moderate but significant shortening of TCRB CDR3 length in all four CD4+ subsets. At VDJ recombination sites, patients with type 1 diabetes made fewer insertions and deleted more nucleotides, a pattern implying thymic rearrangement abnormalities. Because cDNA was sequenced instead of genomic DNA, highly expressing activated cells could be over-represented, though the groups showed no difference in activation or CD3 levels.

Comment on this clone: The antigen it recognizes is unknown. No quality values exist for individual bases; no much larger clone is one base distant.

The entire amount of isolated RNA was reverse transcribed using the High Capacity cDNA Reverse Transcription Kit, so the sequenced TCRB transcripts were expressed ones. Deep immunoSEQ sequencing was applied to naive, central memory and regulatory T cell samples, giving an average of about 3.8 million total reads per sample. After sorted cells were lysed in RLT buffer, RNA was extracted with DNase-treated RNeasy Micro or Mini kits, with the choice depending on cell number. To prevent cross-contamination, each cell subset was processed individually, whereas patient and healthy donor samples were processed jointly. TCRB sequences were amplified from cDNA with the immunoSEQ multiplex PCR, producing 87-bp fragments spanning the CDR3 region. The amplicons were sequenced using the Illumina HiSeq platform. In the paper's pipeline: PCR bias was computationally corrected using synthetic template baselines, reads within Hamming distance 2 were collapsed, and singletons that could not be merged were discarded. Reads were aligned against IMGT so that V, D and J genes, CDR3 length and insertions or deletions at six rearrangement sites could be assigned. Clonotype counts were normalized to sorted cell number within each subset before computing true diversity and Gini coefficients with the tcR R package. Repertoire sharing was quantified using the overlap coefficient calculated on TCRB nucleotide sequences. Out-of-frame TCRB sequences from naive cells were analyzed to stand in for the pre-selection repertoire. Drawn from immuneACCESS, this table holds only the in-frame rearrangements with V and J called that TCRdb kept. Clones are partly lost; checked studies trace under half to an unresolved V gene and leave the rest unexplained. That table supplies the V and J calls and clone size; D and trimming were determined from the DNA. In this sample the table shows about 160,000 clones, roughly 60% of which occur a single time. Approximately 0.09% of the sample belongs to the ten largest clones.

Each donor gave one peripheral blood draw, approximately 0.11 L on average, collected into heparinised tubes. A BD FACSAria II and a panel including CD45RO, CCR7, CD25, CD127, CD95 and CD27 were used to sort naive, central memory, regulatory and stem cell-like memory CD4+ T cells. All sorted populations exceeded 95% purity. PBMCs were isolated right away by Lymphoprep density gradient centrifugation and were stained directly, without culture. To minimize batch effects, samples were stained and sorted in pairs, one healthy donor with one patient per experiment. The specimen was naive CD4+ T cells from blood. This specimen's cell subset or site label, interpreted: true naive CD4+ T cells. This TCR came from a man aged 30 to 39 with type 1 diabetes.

The nucleotide sequence is TGTGCCAGCAGACAGACAGGCACAGATACGCAGTATTTT. It encodes CASRQTGTDTQYF. The chain was built from TRBV7-9 and TRBJ2-3; 5 matching bases give a weak D call of TRBD1. Inclusive of the bounding cysteine and phenylalanine, the CDR3 is 13 residues long. The retained sequence is limited to the CDR3, 39 bases, with the frame set at the first base. Based on the germline V gene (reference sequence), the CDR1 and CDR2 sequences are SEHNR and FQNEAQ. The V and J ends are trimmed by 6 bases and 1 base, leaving 8 bases between them.